The 17 T cell receptor beta chains in this list originate from one sample, sequenced in a study of T cells expressing NK-cell markers. TCRdb derives one entry per CDR3 protein from the 5' RACE reads, leaving out DNA. This table holds about 550,000 distinct CDR3 sequences. Sequenced input: blood T cells: a sorted CD56 or NKG2C T cell subset, CD4+ or CD8+ T cells, or bulk PBMC T cells (not recorded which). These receptors all come from a man aged 18 to 35 in good health.

V usage is TRBV28 and J usage is TRBJ2-7; TCRdb lists TRBD1, though no DNA is available to test this call. Germline V gives CDR1 MDHEN, CDR2 SYDVKM. CDR3 length: 14 amino acids. The CDR3 protein is CASRRDRVYREQYF.

This sequence joins TRBV10-3 and TRBJ2-1; TCRdb designates TRBD2, a call that cannot be tested without DNA. Germline assignment: CDR1 ENHRY and CDR2 SYGVKD. The CDR3 has 13 residues. CDR3 sequence: CATEAGSSNEQFF.

The J gene is TRBJ2-1, the V gene TRBV24-1; the D call from TCRdb, TRBD2, cannot be confirmed without DNA. This CDR3 has 15 amino acids. Germline V lookup: CDR1 KGHDR, CDR2 SFDVKD. This chain's CDR3 is CATSGELAGYNEQFF.

The rearrangement links TRBV7-2 to TRBJ2-1; TCRdb outputs TRBD2, but without DNA this stays unchecked. CDR3 length: 15 amino acids. Germline values: CDR1 SGHTA, CDR2 FQGNSA. The CDR3 sequence is CASSPPGLERNEQFF.

This sequence joins TRBV11-2 and TRBJ2-1; TCRdb reports TRBD1, a call that lacks DNA to check it against. The CDR3 spans 17 residues. The germline V gene encodes CDR1 SGHAT and CDR2 FQNNGV. CDR3 amino acids: CASSLEKTGVHNAEQFF.

V is TRBV29-1 and J is TRBJ2-1; the TCRdb D gene call, TRBD2, has no DNA to confirm it. Germline V gene sequence: CDR1 SQVTM, CDR2 ANQGSEA. This CDR3 region has 16 residues. CDR3 sequence reads: CSGARPTSGTYNEQFF.

The chain has TRBV6-1 and TRBJ2-7. The length of the CDR3 is 14 residues. From germline, CDR1 is MNHNS and CDR2 SASEGT. CDR3 sequence reads: CASRKTASAYEQYF.

The chain couples TRBV7-2 to TRBJ1-4. The germline gives CDR1 SGHTA, CDR2 FQGNSA. The CDR3 loop spans 15 amino acids. The chain's CDR3 is CASSLVGTTNEKLFF.

The V gene is TRBV5-1, the J gene TRBJ2-3; as DNA is missing, the TRBD2 call by TCRdb cannot be tested. The CDR3 is 14 residues long. Germline V gene sequence: CDR1 SGHRS, CDR2 YFSETQ. The CDR3 sequence is CASREARNTDTQYF.

The chain joins TRBV5-5 to TRBJ2-3. This CDR3 is built from 15 residues. Per the germline V gene, CDR1 is SGHKS and CDR2 is YYEKEE (reference sequence). This CDR3 is CASSLNALSTDTQYF.

This chain joins TRBV7-2 and TRBJ2-7; TCRdb's D call, TRBD1, is unchecked because there is no DNA. Germline CDR1 SGHTA, CDR2 FQGNSA. The CDR3 totals 15 residues. The CDR3 protein is CASSFRQALPVEQYF.

V is TRBV6-1 and J is TRBJ2-7; as DNA is missing, the TRBD2 call by TCRdb cannot be tested. Germline V CDR1 and CDR2: MNHNS, SASEGT. The CDR3 sequence is 15 residues long. The CDR3 loop is CASTLTSGMNYEQYF.

The rearrangement joins TRBV28 to TRBJ2-1; there is no DNA to check the TCRdb D call of TRBD1. This CDR3 spans 14 amino acids. Per germline, CDR1 MDHEN and CDR2 SYDVKM. CDR3 loop: CASSSPPEYNEQFF.

This sequence joins TRBV20-1 and TRBJ2-5. Germline assignment: CDR1 DFQATT and CDR2 SNEGSKA (reference sequence). The CDR3 contains 12 residues. The CDR3 is CSAIVKRETQYF.

CDR3 region: CASSSGRLNYGYTF. This rearrangement joins TRBV12-3 or TRBV12-4 to TRBJ1-2; absent DNA, TCRdb's TRBD1 call cannot be checked. This CDR3 is 14 amino acids long.

The V gene is TRBV28, the J gene TRBJ2-1; TCRdb returns TRBD1, unconfirmable since there is no DNA. The CDR3 sequence is 16 residues long. Germline CDR1 is MDHEN and CDR2 is SYDVKM. The CDR3 here is CASNGARQGALNEQFF.

CDR3 residues: CSAREQRDRPYYGYTF. The chain uses TRBV20-1 and TRBJ1-2; checking the TCRdb D call of TRBD1 is not possible without DNA. This CDR3 spans 16 amino acids. CDR1 and CDR2 (germline): DFQATT, SNEGSKA (reference sequence).